Sequencing of this T cell receptor (beta chain) was carried out in a study of blood T cell repertoires in COVID-19. Using immunoSEQ multiplex PCR, the repertoire was profiled, and TCRdb retains in-frame clones only, with some absent. The sample yields roughly 200,000 clones, 85% to 90% seen once. The source is a man between 60 and 75 years old with acute or convalescent COVID-19. The sequencing input was peripheral blood.

Here the CDR3 reads CASSDPARQPQHF. The CDR3 DNA sequence: TGCGCCAGCAGCGACCCAGCCAGGCAGCCCCAGCATTTT. This chain joins TRBV4-1 and TRBJ1-5; D ambiguous. Trimming shortened V by 5 bases and J by 7 bases, and 12 bases separated the two germline ends. Germline V gives CDR1 MGHRA, CDR2 YSYEKL. The CDR3 runs to 13 residues.